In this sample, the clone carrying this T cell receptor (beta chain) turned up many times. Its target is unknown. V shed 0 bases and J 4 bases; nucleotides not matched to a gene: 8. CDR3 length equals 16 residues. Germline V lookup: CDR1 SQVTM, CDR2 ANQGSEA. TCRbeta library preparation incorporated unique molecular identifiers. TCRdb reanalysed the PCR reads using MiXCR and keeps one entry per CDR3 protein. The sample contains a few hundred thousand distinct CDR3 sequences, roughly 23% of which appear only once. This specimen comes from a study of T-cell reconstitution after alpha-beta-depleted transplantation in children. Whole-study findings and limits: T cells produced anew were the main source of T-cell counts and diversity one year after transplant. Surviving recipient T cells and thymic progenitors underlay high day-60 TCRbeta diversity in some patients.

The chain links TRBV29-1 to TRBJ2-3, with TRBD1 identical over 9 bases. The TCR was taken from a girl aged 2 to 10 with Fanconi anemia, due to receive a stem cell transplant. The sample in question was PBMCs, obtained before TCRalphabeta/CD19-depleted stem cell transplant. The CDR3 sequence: CSVEDGGTGRADTQYF. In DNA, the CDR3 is TGCAGCGTTGAAGATGGGGGGACAGGGAGGGCAGATACGCAGTATTTT.